This T cell receptor beta chain was profiled in a study of vaccination effects on CD4 cells after COVID-19. Concerning this clone itself: What it binds is unknown.

After expansion with viral peptide pools in the ViraFEST assay, antigen-specific CD4+ T cells were sequenced. Following 10 days of culture, CD4+ T cells were isolated. Participants were given two doses of BNT162b2 or mRNA-1273 vaccine. Only in-frame clones appear in the TCRdb table, and some are missing; sequencing was by immunoSEQ multiplex PCR. The sample carries 25,000 to 30,000 clones, around four fifths recorded once. The material sequenced was CD4+ T cells from PBMCs cultured with HCoV-NL63 spike peptides, taken after COVID-19 vaccination. The origin of this receptor is a human donor who received a COVID-19 vaccine.

The CDR3 reads CASSYSRGQTEAFF. CDR3 DNA: TGTGCCAGCAGTTACTCGAGAGGGCAGACAGAAGCTTTCTTT. The rearrangement links TRBV6-2 or TRBV6-3 to TRBJ1-1; D not certain. Germline V CDR1 and CDR2: MNHEY, SVGEGT. CDR3 length: 14 residues. V shed 0 bases and J shed 8 bases, with 13 bases lying between them.